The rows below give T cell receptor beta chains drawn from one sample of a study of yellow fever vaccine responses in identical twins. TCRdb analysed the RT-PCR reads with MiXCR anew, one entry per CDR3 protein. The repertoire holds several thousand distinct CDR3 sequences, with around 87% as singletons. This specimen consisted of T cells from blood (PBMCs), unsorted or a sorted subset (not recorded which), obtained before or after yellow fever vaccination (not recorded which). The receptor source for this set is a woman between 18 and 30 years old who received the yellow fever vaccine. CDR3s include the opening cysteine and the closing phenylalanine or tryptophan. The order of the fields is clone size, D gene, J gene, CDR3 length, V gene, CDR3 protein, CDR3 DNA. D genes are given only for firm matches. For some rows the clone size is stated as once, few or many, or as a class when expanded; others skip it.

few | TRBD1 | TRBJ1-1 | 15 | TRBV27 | CASRPGGTGYTEAFF | TGTGCCAGCAGACCGGGGGGGACAGGGTACACTGAAGCTTTCTTT
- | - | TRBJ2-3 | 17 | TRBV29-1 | CSVKRGGDRFYTDTQYF | TGCAGCGTTAAAAGGGGGGGGGACAGGTTTTACACAGATACGCAGTATTTT
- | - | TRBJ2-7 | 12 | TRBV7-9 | CAGQAGKNEQYF | TGTGCCGGTCAGGCAGGGAAGAACGAGCAGTACTTC
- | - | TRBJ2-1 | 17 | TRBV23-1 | CASSQLERAAVYNEQFF | TGCGCCAGCAGTCAGCTCGAGCGCGCAGCAGTTTACAATGAGCAGTTCTTC
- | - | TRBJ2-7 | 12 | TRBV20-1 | CSARDQSYEQYF | TGCAGTGCTAGAGATCAGTCATACGAGCAGTACTTC
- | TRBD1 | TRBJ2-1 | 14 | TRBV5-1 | CASSTRQGAGEQFF | TGCGCCAGCAGCACCAGACAGGGGGCCGGTGAGCAGTTCTTC
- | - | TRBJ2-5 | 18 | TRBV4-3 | CASSQDGVGMAAQETQYF | TGCGCCAGCAGCCAAGATGGCGTTGGAATGGCGGCGCAAGAGACCCAGTACTTC
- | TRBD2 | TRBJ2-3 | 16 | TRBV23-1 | CASSSIRGGPTDTQYF | TGCGCCAGCAGTAGTATTCGGGGAGGGCCCACAGATACGCAGTATTTT
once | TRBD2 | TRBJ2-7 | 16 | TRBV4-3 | CASSQDLGGTPYEQYF | TGCGCCAGCAGCCAAGATCTGGGAGGGACCCCCTACGAGCAGTACTTC
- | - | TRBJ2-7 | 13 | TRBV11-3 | CASSYGGLSEQYF | TGTGCCAGCAGCTATGGCGGTCTGAGTGAGCAGTACTTC
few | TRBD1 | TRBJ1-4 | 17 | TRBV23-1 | CASSPSSGTGTNEKLFF | TGCGCCAGCAGCCCCTCCTCTGGGACAGGGACTAATGAAAAACTGTTTTTT
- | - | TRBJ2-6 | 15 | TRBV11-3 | CASSLGPSGANVLTF | TGTGCCAGCAGCTTAGGCCCATCTGGGGCCAACGTCCTGACTTTC
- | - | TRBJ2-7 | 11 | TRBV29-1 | CSVGNPYEQYF | TGCAGCGTGGGGAATCCCTACGAGCAGTACTTC
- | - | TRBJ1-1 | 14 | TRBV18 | CASSPPGVVTEAFF | TGTGCCAGCTCACCACCTGGCGTGGTCACTGAAGCTTTCTTT
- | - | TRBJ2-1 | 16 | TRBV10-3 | CAISLNPAGAFPEQFF | TGTGCCATCAGCTTGAACCCGGCGGGGGCATTCCCTGAGCAGTTCTTC
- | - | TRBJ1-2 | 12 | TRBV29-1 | CSVGGPNYGYTF | TGCAGCGTTGGGGGCCCAAACTATGGCTACACCTTC
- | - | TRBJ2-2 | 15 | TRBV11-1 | CASSFGGGADGELFF | TGTGCCAGCAGCTTCGGGGGAGGAGCAGACGGGGAGCTGTTTTTT
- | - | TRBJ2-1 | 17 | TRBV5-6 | CASSPIAKGKSNNEQFF | TGTGCCAGCAGCCCAATAGCCAAGGGGAAGAGTAACAATGAGCAGTTCTTC
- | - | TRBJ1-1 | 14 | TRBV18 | CASSFEPGNTEAFF | TGTGCCAGCTCATTCGAACCAGGAAACACTGAAGCTTTCTTT
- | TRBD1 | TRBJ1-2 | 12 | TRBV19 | CASSDRVYGYTF | TGTGCCAGTAGCGACAGGGTCTATGGCTACACCTTC
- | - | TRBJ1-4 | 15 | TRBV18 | CASSVFTTRNEKLFF | TGTGCCAGCTCCGTTTTTACCACCCGAAATGAAAAACTGTTTTTT
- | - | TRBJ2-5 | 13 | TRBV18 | CASSPDQLVTQYF | TGTGCCAGCTCACCGGACCAGCTGGTGACCCAGTACTTC
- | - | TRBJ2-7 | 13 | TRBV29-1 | CSVVGPGTYEQYF | TGCAGCGTTGTTGGGCCGGGCACCTACGAGCAGTACTTC
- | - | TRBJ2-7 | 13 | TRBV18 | CASSGQSSYEQYF | TGTGCCAGCTCGGGACAAAGCTCCTACGAGCAGTACTTC
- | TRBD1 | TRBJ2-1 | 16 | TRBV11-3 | CASSWRTGTAYNEQFF | TGTGCCAGCAGCTGGCGGACCGGGACAGCTTACAATGAGCAGTTCTTC
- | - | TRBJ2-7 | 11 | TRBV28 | CASSDLYEQYF | TGTGCCAGCAGTGACCTCTACGAGCAGTACTTC
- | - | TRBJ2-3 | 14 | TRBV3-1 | CASSQGTLTATQYF | TGTGCCAGCAGCCAAGGGACTCTCACAGCTACGCAGTATTTT
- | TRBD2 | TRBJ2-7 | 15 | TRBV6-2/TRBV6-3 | CASGPSGRNPYEQYF | TGTGCCAGCGGACCTAGCGGGAGGAATCCCTACGAGCAGTACTTC
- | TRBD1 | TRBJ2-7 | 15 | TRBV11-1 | CASSSGRTGIYEQYF | TGTGCCAGCAGCTCCGGCCGGACAGGGATCTACGAGCAGTACTTC
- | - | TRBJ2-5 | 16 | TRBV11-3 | CASSKRRPREAGPQYF | TGTGCCAGCAGCAAACGGAGGCCGAGAGAGGCCGGGCCCCAGTACTTC
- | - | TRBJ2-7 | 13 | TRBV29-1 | CSVSGTLLYEQYF | TGCAGCGTTTCCGGGACACTCCTCTACGAGCAGTACTTC
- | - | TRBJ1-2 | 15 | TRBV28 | CASRVGGDLFYGYTF | TGTGCCAGCAGGGTAGGGGGGGACCTCTTTTATGGCTACACCTTC
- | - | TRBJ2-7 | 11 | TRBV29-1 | CSVRTDYEQYF | TGCAGCGTGAGGACAGACTACGAGCAGTACTTC
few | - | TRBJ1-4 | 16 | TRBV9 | CASSAKGWASNEKLFF | TGTGCCAGCAGCGCAAAAGGATGGGCGTCTAATGAAAAACTGTTTTTT
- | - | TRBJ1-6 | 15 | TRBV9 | CASSVGPGYNSPLHF | TGTGCCAGCAGCGTAGGACCGGGATATAATTCACCCCTCCACTTT
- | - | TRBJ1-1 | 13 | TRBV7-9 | CASSSIPNTEAFF | TGTGCCAGCAGCTCAATCCCGAACACTGAAGCTTTCTTT